The clone carrying this TCR beta chain is deemed medium-sized by its frequency. The target antigen is unknown. The read ends 3 residues shy of where the CDR3 ends; the end is completed using the germline J gene. This entry is derived from a study of Tregs in tolerant kidney transplant recipients. Findings of the study overall: Few patients were studied, so findings need validation in larger groups.

Sequenced by immunoSEQ multiplex PCR; TCRdb stores in-frame clones only, minus some. The sample data list over 1,500 clones. The CDR3 has 13 amino acids. Germline V gene lookup returns CDR1 MGHRA and CDR2 YSYEKL. CFSE-labeled recipient PBMCs were cultured six to seven days with irradiated graft donor PBMCs, then FACS-sorted. Sequenced here: CD4+ T cells from blood cultured with allogeneic cells, sampled before the transplant. This clonotype originated in a human patient who received a combined kidney and bone marrow transplant. The chain joins TRBV4-1 to TRBJ2-2, with D perhaps matching TRBD2 (5 bases). The CDR3 loop is CASSQDRGSPLFF. CDR3 DNA (partial): TGCGCCAGCAGCCAAGATCGAGGGTCACCG.